The 7 T cell receptor beta chains below all came from one sample that was sequenced in a study of shared clonotypes between healthy human individuals. Clones were read by immunoSEQ multiplex PCR, and TCRdb kept only the in-frame ones, dropping some. The sample has around 2.5 million clones; 93% are singletons. Sequenced input: naive CD4+ T cells from PBMCs. Documented subset: CD45RA+ positively selected. These receptors were obtained from a young man in good health. Some clones in this sample may be carry-over from other donors' samples.

The chain uses TRBV19 and TRBJ1-1; 7 bases agree with TRBD1. The CDR3 totals 14 residues. J was trimmed by 4 bases and V by 9 bases; bases with no gene match: 11. Germline V gives CDR1 LNHDA, CDR2 SQIVND (reference sequence). The CDR3 is CASGRAGGFTEAFF. The CDR3 nucleotides read TGTGCCAGCGGCCGGGCAGGGGGATTCACTGAAGCTTTCTTT. The whole variable domain, remainder taken from reference TRBV19 and TRBJ1-1, is DGGITQSPKYLFRKEGQNVTLSCEQNLNHDAMYWYRQDPGQGLRLIYYSQIVNDFQKGDIAEGYSVSREKKESFPLTVTSAQKNPTAFYLCASGRAGGFTEAFFGQGTRLTVV.

As concerns this clone: This same CDR3 is encoded by further DNA sequences in the sample. The J gene is TRBJ2-1, the V gene TRBV7-9; TRBD1 agrees at 8 bases. With 4 bases clipped from V and 4 bases from J, the junction kept 3 bases outside the gene matches. CDR3 size: 14 residues. Germline V gene sequence: CDR1 SEHNR, CDR2 FQNEAQ (reference sequence). The CDR3 DNA is TGTGCCAGCAGCTCGAGGACAGGGTACAATGAGCAGTTCTTC. This codes for CASSSRTGYNEQFF.

CDR3 amino acids: CASSSGADGYTF. The CDR3 region has the DNA TGTGCCAGCAGCTCCGGGGCAGATGGCTACACCTTC. The gene calls are TRBV13 and TRBJ1-2; perhaps TRBD1 as D (5 bases). CDR1 and CDR2 from the germline V gene are PRHDT and FYEKMQ (reference sequence). The CDR3 extends over 12 amino acids. Trimming left V 4 bases short and J 6 bases short, with 9 bases between.

The chain couples TRBV6-1 to TRBJ1-2; perhaps TRBD1 as D (6 bases). Germline V gene data show CDR1 as MNHNS and CDR2 as SASEGT. The V end was cut by 5 bases, the J end by 4 bases, with 11 bases between. The CDR3 loop spans 13 amino acids. CDR3 DNA sequence: TGTGCCAGCAGTAAACAGGGAACCTATGGCTACACCTTC. Translating it yields CASSKQGTYGYTF.

Turning to this clone: This sample includes further DNA sequences coding for the same CDR3. The chain recombines TRBV6-5 with TRBJ1-2; maybe TRBD1 (5 bases). Germline V gene data show CDR1 as MNHEY and CDR2 as SVGAGI. The CDR3 totals 12 residues. V was pared by 6 bases and J by 5 bases, with 10 bases between. The CDR3 spells CASRDSLYGYTF. The CDR3 coding sequence is TGTGCCAGCAGAGACAGCCTTTATGGCTACACCTTC.

This chain joins TRBV19 and TRBJ2-1; the match to TRBD1 covers 8 bases. CDR3 length: 18 residues. Germline V gives CDR1 LNHDA, CDR2 SQIVND (reference sequence). Trimming took 3 bases from V and 6 from J; bases not matched to a gene: 16. The CDR3 sequence: CASSIGQGDPSGVNEQFF. CDR3 nucleotides: TGTGCCAGTAGTATTGGACAGGGCGATCCTTCGGGGGTCAATGAGCAGTTCTTC.

This chain uses TRBV4-1 with TRBJ2-1; TRBD2 agrees at 13 bases. V lost 4 bases to trimming and J lost 4 bases; unmatched junction nucleotides: 19. The CDR3 extends over 21 amino acids. Germline assignment: CDR1 MGHRA and CDR2 YSYEKL. Written as DNA, the CDR3 is TGCGCCAGCAGCCCCCGATCCCGACTAGCGGGAGGACCCGGAGGGTACAATGAGCAGTTCTTC. Translated: CASSPRSRLAGGPGGYNEQFF.